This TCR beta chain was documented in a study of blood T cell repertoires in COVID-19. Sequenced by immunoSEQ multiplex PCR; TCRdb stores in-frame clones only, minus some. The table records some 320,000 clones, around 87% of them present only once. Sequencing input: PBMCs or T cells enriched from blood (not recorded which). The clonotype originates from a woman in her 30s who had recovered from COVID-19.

This CDR3 reads CASSFTGSYNEQFF. DNA of the CDR3: TGTGCCAGCAGCTTCACGGGGTCCTACAATGAGCAGTTCTTC. This chain uses TRBV11-2 with TRBJ2-1, with D perhaps matching TRBD2 (5 bases). This CDR3 is 14 amino acids long. Trimming cost V 3 bases and J 1 base, with 7 bases left between them. Germline CDR1 is SGHAT and CDR2 is FQNNGV.